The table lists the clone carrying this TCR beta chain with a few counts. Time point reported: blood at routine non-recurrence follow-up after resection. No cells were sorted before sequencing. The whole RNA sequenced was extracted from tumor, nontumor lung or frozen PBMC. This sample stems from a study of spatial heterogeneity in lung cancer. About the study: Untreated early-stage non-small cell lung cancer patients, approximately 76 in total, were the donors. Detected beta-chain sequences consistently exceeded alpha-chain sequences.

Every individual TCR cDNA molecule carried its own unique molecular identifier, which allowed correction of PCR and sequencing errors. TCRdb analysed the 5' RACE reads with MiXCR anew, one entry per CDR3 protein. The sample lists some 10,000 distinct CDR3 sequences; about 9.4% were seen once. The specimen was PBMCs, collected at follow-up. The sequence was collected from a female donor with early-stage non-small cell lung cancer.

The CDR3 DNA sequence: TGTGCCAGCAGTACACCTAGCACAGATACGCAGTATTTT. Amino acid sequence: CASSTPSTDTQYF. The chain combines TRBV27 with TRBJ2-3; D not resolved. The V and J ends lost 5 bases and 0 bases respectively, with 6 bases between them. Germline lookup yields CDR1 MNHEY and CDR2 SMNVEV (reference sequence). There are 13 residues in the CDR3.